The 8 T cell receptor beta chains below all came from one sample that was sequenced in a study of control samples from healthy donors and cancer patients (dated by TCRdb to about 2020). The library was prepared using the immunoSEQ multiplex PCR assay. TCRdb provides this immuneACCESS table in a form limited to in-frame rearrangements. Some clones are lacking; in checked studies, under half of them reflect an unresolved V gene, and why the rest are absent is not known. This sample gives tens of thousands of clones in total; over 75% of them show up just once. The top ten hold 5.7% of the sample. The specimen was blood. The source is a woman aged 50 to 65 in good health.

CDR3 coding DNA: TGCGCCAGCAGCCAAGGTGGGGATACGCAGTATTTT. It yields the protein CASSQGGDTQYF. The chain links TRBV5-1 to TRBJ2-3; D uncertain. V lost 4 bases and J lost 6, with 9 bases in between. This CDR3 comprises 12 residues. Germline V lookup: CDR1 SGHRS, CDR2 YFSETQ.

The rearrangement joins TRBV5-1 to TRBJ2-1, with D perhaps matching TRBD1 (7 bases). Germline V gene data show CDR1 as SGHRS and CDR2 as YFSETQ. CDR3 length equals 16 residues. V lost 1 base, J lost 4 bases, and 15 bases lay in between. CDR3 DNA: TGCGCCAGCAGCTTGAACCAGGGGGGAGAATACAATGAGCAGTTCTTC. This translates into CASSLNQGGEYNEQFF.

This clone was seen a few times. The chain uses TRBV9 and TRBJ1-2; no reliable D call. The germline V gene encodes CDR1 SGDLS and CDR2 YYNGEE. V lost 3 bases and J lost 7, with 7 bases in between. The length of the CDR3 is 11 residues. The CDR3 DNA sequence: TGTGCCAGCAGCGCCGTGGGTGGCTACACCTTC. Amino acid sequence: CASSAVGGYTF.

The chain combines TRBV10-3 with TRBJ1-5; D not resolved. This CDR3 is built from 15 residues. V gave up 0 bases and J gave up 3 bases, with 9 bases separating them. Germline V lookup: CDR1 ENHRY, CDR2 SYGVKD. CDR3 amino acids: CAISESNPINQPQHF. As DNA, the CDR3 is TGTGCCATCAGTGAGTCGAACCCGATCAATCAGCCCCAGCATTTT.

The chain recombines TRBV11-2 with TRBJ1-5; TRBD1 aligns across 9 bases. The germline gives CDR1 SGHAT, CDR2 FQNNGV. V was clipped by 0 bases and J by 0 bases; unmatched bases: 6. The CDR3 runs to 18 residues. The CDR3 nucleotides read TGTGCCAGCAGCTTAGAGACAGGGGGTCCGTATAGCAATCAGCCCCAGCATTTT. Translating gives CASSLETGGPYSNQPQHF.

This clone was observed a single time. The chain uses TRBV5-1 and TRBJ1-2; D call uncertain. The CDR3 runs 15 residues. CDR1 is SGHRS, CDR2 YFSETQ, per germline. Trimming left V 0 bases short and J 0 bases short, with 9 bases between. The chain's CDR3 is CASSLGGFSNYGYTF. The CDR3 DNA reads as TGCGCCAGCAGCTTGGGGGGTTTTTCTAACTATGGCTACACCTTC.

The genes are TRBV19 and TRBJ1-1; the D is unclear. Germline CDR1 and CDR2: LNHDA and SQIVND (reference sequence). The V end was cut by 4 bases, the J end by 7 bases, with 16 bases between. The CDR3 length is 14 residues. CDR3 sequence: CASSTGRDIGEAFF. The CDR3 DNA follows: TGTGCCAGTAGTACAGGTCGAGACATAGGTGAAGCTTTCTTT.

The chain recombines TRBV12-3 or TRBV12-4 with TRBJ1-5, with D perhaps TRBD1 (5 bases). The CDR3 has 13 residues. V was pared by 6 bases and J by 7 bases, with 13 bases between. In DNA, the CDR3 is TGTGCCAGCAGCCTATCCCGGGACCAGCCCCAGCATTTT. This gives the protein CASSLSRDQPQHF.